This TCR beta chain was documented in a study of cytomegalovirus exposure and HLA in healthy donors (dated by TCRdb to about 2017). About the investigation overall: According to a later analysis, the roughly 120 validation repertoires were produced on the same platform as the 666 repertoires of the first cohort. High-throughput TCR immunosequencing, statistical association of individual TCRs with disease status, and machine learning were combined to predict cytomegalovirus infection status. The aim of the study was to test whether cataloging public T cell receptors could identify signatures of past pathogen exposure. In addition to the first cohort of 666 subjects, a separate validation cohort of approximately 130 different subjects was used.

The trim is 4 bases for V and 2 bases for J, with a gap of 18 bases between the germline ends. The CDR3, cysteine through phenylalanine, is 16 amino acids long. Kept here is only the CDR3 DNA, which spans 48 bases and is read in frame from base 1. CDR1 is given as MNHEY and CDR2 as SMNVEV, both from the germline V gene (reference sequence). This clone has only one observation. Its cognate antigen has yet to be identified. Per-base quality was not reported, and no clone a single base away is much larger than it. Library preparation was by the immunoSEQ multiplex PCR assay. For the original study's pipeline: A statistical classification framework was built for diagnosing cytomegalovirus status from the catalog of TCR beta chain sequences. The table was pulled from immuneACCESS by TCRdb, which kept in-frame rearrangements only. Such tables lose some clones; where checked, under half of the loss comes from unresolved V genes, and the rest has no known cause. The DNA gave D and trimming, while V, J and clone size come from that table. Counted in this sample were 150,000 to 200,000 clones; approximately 84% of them appeared once. The ten largest make up 10% to 13% of the sample.

The full study reports these points: Across donors, most TCR sequences were observed very rarely, whereas some public TCRs were present in many individuals. A later analysis had no HLA typing for the validation cohort, so co-occurrence there was scored across all 120 repertoires. The authors suggested that the approach could potentially be generalized to other disease states and immunological phenotypes. The classifier was reported to diagnose cytomegalovirus status with high specificity and sensitivity in both the original cohort and the validation cohort. In a later analysis, TCRs clustered in the first cohort were found to also tend to co-occur in the 120 or so validation repertoires, with about 93% of cluster scores above 0. A few of the identified cytomegalovirus-associated TCR beta chains were confirmed in vitro to be specific for cytomegalovirus antigens. A total of fewer than 200 TCR beta chains were listed by the study as associated with cytomegalovirus.

The donors belonged to the validation cohort of about 110 subjects, which was separate from the approximately 680-subject first cohort. The V gene is TRBV27 and the J gene is TRBJ2-7; TRBD1 is possibly the D segment (6 matching bases). The receptor was isolated from a man younger than 45 in good health and CMV-seropositive. Sequenced input: PBMCs. The CDR3 is CASSSRDKEETYEQYF. The nucleotide sequence is TGTGCCAGCAGTTCCCGGGACAAGGAAGAAACCTACGAGCAGTACTTC.